This T cell receptor (beta chain) originates from a study of shared clonotypes between healthy human individuals. As for this clone: The sample has other DNA sequences that encode this CDR3 too.

The protocol was immunoSEQ multiplex PCR, while the TCRdb copy is restricted to in-frame clones and leaves out a portion. The data show about 1.5 million clones, about 98% seen once. The V gene's germline CDR1 is KGHSH and CDR2 LQKENI. J lost 4 bases, V lost 2 bases, and 1 base had no gene match. The CDR3 contains 13 residues. Sequencing was performed on naive CD4+ T cells sorted from blood. Noted subset: CD45RA+ positively selected. The gene calls are TRBV18 and TRBJ2-5; 7 nucleotides line up with TRBD2. This TCR came from a man aged 25-40 years in good health. The DNA of the CDR3 is TGTGCCAGCTCACCAGGACTAGTAGAGACCCAGTACTTC. Encoded protein: CASSPGLVETQYF.